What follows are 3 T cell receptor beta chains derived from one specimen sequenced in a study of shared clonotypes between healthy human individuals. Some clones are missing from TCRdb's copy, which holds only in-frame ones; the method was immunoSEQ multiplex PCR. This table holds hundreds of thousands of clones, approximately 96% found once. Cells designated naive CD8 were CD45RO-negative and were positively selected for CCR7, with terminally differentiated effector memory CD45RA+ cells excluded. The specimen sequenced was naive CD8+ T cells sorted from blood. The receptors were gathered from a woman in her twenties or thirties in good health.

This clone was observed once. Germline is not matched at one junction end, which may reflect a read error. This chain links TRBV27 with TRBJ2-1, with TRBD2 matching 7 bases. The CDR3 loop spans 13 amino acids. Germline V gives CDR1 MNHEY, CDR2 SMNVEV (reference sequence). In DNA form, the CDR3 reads TGCCCTTTTCGGCGGGAGCTCTACAATGAGCAGTTCTTC. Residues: CPFRRELYNEQFF.

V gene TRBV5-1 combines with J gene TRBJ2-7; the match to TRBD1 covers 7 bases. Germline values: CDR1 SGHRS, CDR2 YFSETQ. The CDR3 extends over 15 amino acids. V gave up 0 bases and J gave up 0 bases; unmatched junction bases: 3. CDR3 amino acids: CASSLATGPSYEQYF. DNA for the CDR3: TGCGCCAGCAGCTTGGCGACAGGGCCCTCCTACGAGCAGTACTTC.

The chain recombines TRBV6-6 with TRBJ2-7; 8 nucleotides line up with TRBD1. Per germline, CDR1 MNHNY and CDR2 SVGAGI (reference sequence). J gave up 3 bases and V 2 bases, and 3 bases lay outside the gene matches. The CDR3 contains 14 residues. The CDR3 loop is CASSYAGTGYEQYF. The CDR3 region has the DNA TGTGCCAGCAGTTACGCCGGGACAGGCTACGAGCAGTACTTC.